The 25 T cell receptor beta chains in this list originate from one sample, sequenced in a study of T cells after somatic rescue of genetic block. Assay used: immunoSEQ multiplex PCR; TCRdb lists only in-frame clones, some missing. The table includes approximately 100,000 clones, 80% to 90% detected once. The sample taken for sequencing was peripheral blood mononuclear cells (PBMCs). The receptors come from a woman younger than 30.

This chain uses TRBV11-2 with TRBJ2-2; 8 bases match TRBD2. This CDR3 is built from 16 residues. Trimming cost V 5 bases and J 3 bases; bases outside gene matches: 8. Looked up from germline, CDR1 is SGHAT and CDR2 is FQNNGV. DNA of the CDR3: TGTGCCAGCAGCCCTTTGGCAGCGGGAGACACCGGGGAGCTGTTTTTT. Its protein product is CASSPLAAGDTGELFF.

CDR3 sequence: CASSEDGQEFLGTDTQYF. DNA for the CDR3: TGTGCCAGCAGTGAAGATGGGCAGGAATTTTTGGGGACAGATACGCAGTATTTT. The gene calls are TRBV6-1 and TRBJ2-3; D not certain. The germline V and J ends were trimmed by 1 base and 3 bases, with 20 bases remaining between them. The CDR3 contains 18 residues. Germline assignment: CDR1 MNHNS and CDR2 SASEGT.

This chain uses TRBV2 with TRBJ1-1; D gene ambiguous. With 6 bases removed from V and 0 bases from J, the gap between germline ends came to 2 bases. Germline V gene lookup returns CDR1 SNHLY and CDR2 FYNNEI. The CDR3 runs 11 residues. CDR3 in amino acids: CASRLNTEAFF. CDR3 DNA sequence: TGTGCCAGCAGATTGAACACTGAAGCTTTCTTT.

The rearrangement uses TRBV29-1 and TRBJ1-1, with D possibly being TRBD1 (5 bases). V was clipped by 6 bases and J by 5 bases, with 19 bases between them. Per the germline V gene, CDR1 is SQVTM and CDR2 is ANQGSEA. CDR3 length equals 14 residues. This CDR3 is CSVHRGGRRTEAFF. The CDR3 coding sequence is TGCAGCGTCCACCGGGGGGGTCGGCGGACTGAAGCTTTCTTT.

The chain recombines TRBV4-1 with TRBJ2-5; no firm D call. V lost 1 base and J 4 bases, leaving 7 bases between the germline ends. Germline loops: CDR1 MGHRA, CDR2 YSYEKL. The CDR3 sequence is 13 residues long. CDR3 DNA sequence: TGCGCCAGCAGCCAAGTTTATCGAGAGACCCAGTACTTC. This encodes CASSQVYRETQYF.

This clone came up once. The chain uses TRBV10-1 and TRBJ2-6; unclear D gene. Between the trimmed V and J ends, which lost 6 bases and 1 base, there was a span of 4 bases. From germline, CDR1 is WNHNN and CDR2 SYGVQD (reference sequence). The CDR3 is 13 residues long. The CDR3 nucleotides read TGCGCCAGCAGGGAATCTGGGGCCAACGTCCTGACTTTC. It codes for CASRESGANVLTF.

This sequence joins TRBV7-8 and TRBJ2-2, with no clear D. Germline V gene sequence: CDR1 SGHVS, CDR2 FQNEAQ. V lost 5 bases to trimming and J lost 6 bases, with 10 bases between them. This CDR3 is 13 amino acids long. As DNA, the CDR3 is TGTGCCAGCAGCCAACCGTGGGCCGGGGAGCTGTTTTTT. Translating it yields CASSQPWAGELFF.

This sequence joins TRBV19 and TRBJ2-6, with D possibly matching TRBD2 (6 bases). Germline V gene lookup returns CDR1 LNHDA and CDR2 SQIVND (reference sequence). The CDR3 has 17 amino acids. The V gene lost 6 bases and the J gene lost 0 bases, with 15 bases spanning the gap. The CDR3: CASSQLAVSSGANVLTF. For the CDR3, the DNA is TGTGCCAGTAGCCAACTAGCAGTCAGCTCTGGGGCCAACGTCCTGACTTTC.

The chain couples TRBV7-9 to TRBJ2-3, with D perhaps TRBD2 (6 bases). Trimming took off 1 base at V and 4 bases at J, with 12 bases between the two ends. This CDR3 is built from 15 residues. Germline values: CDR1 SEHNR, CDR2 FQNEAQ (reference sequence). The CDR3 reads CASSLVWRDADTQYF. The DNA of the CDR3 is TGTGCCAGCAGCTTAGTATGGCGGGATGCAGATACGCAGTATTTT.

This clone occurred a few times. The genes are TRBV19 and TRBJ1-5; weak D call: TRBD1 (5 bases). The V end lost 3 bases, the J end lost 9 bases, and 6 bases lay between the germline ends. The CDR3 sequence is 11 residues long. Germline lookup yields CDR1 LNHDA and CDR2 SQIVND (reference sequence). The CDR3 reads CASSIGGPQHF. The CDR3 DNA follows: TGTGCCAGTAGTATTGGGGGGCCCCAGCATTTT. Full variable domain (missing parts from reference TRBV19 and TRBJ1-5): DGGITQSPKYLFRKEGQNVTLSCEQNLNHDAMYWYRQDPGQGLRLIYYSQIVNDFQKGDIAEGYSVSREKKESFPLTVTSAQKNPTAFYLCASSIGGPQHFGDGTRLSIL.

The chain couples TRBV29-1 to TRBJ2-1; 10 bases agree with TRBD2. CDR1 is SQVTM and CDR2 is ANQGSEA in the germline V gene. The CDR3 length is 13 residues. V dropped 7 bases and J dropped 7; count of bases not matched to a gene: 7. The CDR3 is CSGSGRARNEQFF. In DNA, the CDR3 is TGCAGCGGCAGCGGGAGGGCCCGGAATGAGCAGTTCTTC.

The chain recombines TRBV19 with TRBJ2-2; D unresolved. The ends were cut back, 4 bases at V and 7 bases at J, with 13 bases in the middle. CDR1 LNHDA and CDR2 SQIVND come from the germline V gene (reference sequence). The CDR3 is 14 residues long. CDR3 region: CASSTSFGIGELFF. For the CDR3, the DNA is TGTGCCAGTAGTACCTCTTTTGGGATCGGGGAGCTGTTTTTT.

The rearrangement links TRBV5-4 to TRBJ2-2; 7 bases line up with TRBD1. This CDR3 contains 16 residues. Trimming removed 0 bases from V and 1 base from J; junction bases left unmatched: 3. Germline values: CDR1 SGHNT, CDR2 YYREEE (reference sequence). Written as DNA, the CDR3 is TGTGCCAGCAGCTTGGGCGGACAGGTGAACACCGGGGAGCTGTTTTTT. It is translated as CASSLGGQVNTGELFF.

V and J are TRBV6-5 and TRBJ2-2; D not certain. Germline CDR1 MNHEY, CDR2 SVGAGI. V was clipped by 4 bases and J by 6 bases, with 9 bases between them. The CDR3 covers 13 residues. The CDR3 region is CASSLLVAGELFF. CDR3 nucleotide sequence: TGTGCCAGCAGTTTATTAGTGGCCGGGGAGCTGTTTTTT.

CDR3 in DNA: TGTGCCAGCAGGACGGGACTAGCGGGAGAAAATGAGCAGTTCTTC. This encodes CASRTGLAGENEQFF. This chain uses TRBV27 with TRBJ2-1, with TRBD2 identical over 14 bases. This CDR3 is built from 15 residues. Germline V gene data show CDR1 as MNHEY and CDR2 as SMNVEV (reference sequence). V lost 6 bases and J lost 7; bases outside the gene matches: 5.

The genes are TRBV30 and TRBJ1-2, with D uncertain. The CDR3 contains 12 residues. CDR1 GTSNPN and CDR2 SVGIG come from the germline V gene (reference sequence). Trimming cost V 4 bases and J 0 bases, with 6 bases left between them. In nucleotides, the CDR3 is TGTGCCTGGAAGTCAGCTAACTATGGCTACACCTTC. It translates to CAWKSANYGYTF.

V gene TRBV15 combines with J gene TRBJ1-1; 8 bases line up with TRBD1. Germline V gives CDR1 LNHNV, CDR2 YYDKDF (reference sequence). This CDR3 region has 14 residues. V shed 5 bases, J shed 4 bases, and the junction held 6 bases outside the gene matches. The CDR3 bases are TGTGCCACCAGCCCCGACAGGGGACCCACTGAAGCTTTCTTT. Its protein is CATSPDRGPTEAFF.

The chain uses TRBV11-3 and TRBJ2-1, with no clear D. Germline CDR1 is SGHNT and CDR2 is YENEEA. CDR3 length: 15 amino acids. The V end lost 3 bases, the J end lost 5 bases, and 14 bases lay between the germline ends. CDR3 coding DNA: TGTGCCAGCAGCTTTTGGCGGAGACCGAACAATGAGCAGTTCTTC. Amino acid sequence: CASSFWRRPNNEQFF.

The V call is TRBV18, the J call TRBJ2-7; TRBD1 or TRBD2 may be the D gene (7 bases each). V gave up 1 base and J gave up 7 bases, with 17 bases separating them. CDR1 is KGHSH, CDR2 LQKENI, per germline. The CDR3 spans 15 residues. This CDR3 is CASSPLGEGAPEQYF. The CDR3 DNA is TGTGCCAGCTCACCACTGGGGGAGGGGGCGCCTGAGCAGTACTTC. Filled out from reference TRBV18 and TRBJ2-7, the complete variable domain reads NAGVMQNPRHLVRRRGQEARLRCSPMKGHSHVYWYRQLPEEGLKFMVYLQKENIIDESGMPKERFSAEFPKEGPSILRIQQVVRGDSAAYFCASSPLGEGAPEQYFGPGTRLTVT.

J is TRBJ2-7 and V is TRBV28, with TRBD1 matching over 10 bases. J was trimmed by 5 bases and V by 5 bases; bases with no gene match: 9. The CDR3 loop spans 15 amino acids. Looked up from germline, CDR1 is MDHEN and CDR2 is SYDVKM. CDR3 nucleotide sequence: TGTGCCAGCAGTGCCCCCGGGACAGGGGATCACGAGCAGTACTTC. It translates to CASSAPGTGDHEQYF.

V and J are TRBV10-3 and TRBJ2-7; D could derive from TRBD1 or TRBD2 (6 bases each). Germline V gene sequence: CDR1 ENHRY, CDR2 SYGVKD. This CDR3 is built from 15 residues. Trimming took 3 bases from V and 5 from J, leaving 17 bases between them. The CDR3 bases are TGTGCCATCAGTGAAGTTGCCGGGGGCTTCGACGAGCAGTACTTC. Its translation: CAISEVAGGFDEQYF.

V and J are TRBV11-1 and TRBJ1-1; D uncertain. Germline CDR1 is SGHAT and CDR2 is FQDESV (reference sequence). Trimming took 3 bases from V and 1 from J, leaving 9 bases between them. This CDR3 region has 14 residues. This CDR3 is CASSLATTNTEAFF. CDR3 coding DNA: TGTGCCAGCAGCTTGGCCACTACGAACACTGAAGCTTTCTTT.

CDR3 amino acids: CASSLQARAGGYTQYF. CDR3 bases: TGTGCCAGCAGCTTACAAGCCCGGGCTGGCGGGTATACGCAGTATTTT. The V call is TRBV7-9, the J call TRBJ2-3; tentatively, D is TRBD2 (5 bases). Trimming left V 2 bases short and J 7 bases short, with 19 bases between. The germline V gene has CDR1 SEHNR and CDR2 FQNEAQ (reference sequence). This CDR3 has 16 residues.

The chain carries TRBV4-2 and TRBJ2-1, with 7 bases lining up with TRBD1. In germline, CDR1 is LGHNA, CDR2 YNFKEQ. Trimming at V came to 1 base and at J to 10 bases, leaving 1 base not matched to a gene. The CDR3 length is 12 residues. CDR3 protein: CASSQGRGEQFF. CDR3 bases: TGTGCCAGCAGCCAAGGCAGGGGGGAGCAGTTCTTC.

This clone was seen only once. Other DNA sequences from this sample encode an identical CDR3 as well. The chain joins TRBV19 to TRBJ2-3; D may be TRBD1 (5 bases). With 0 bases removed from V and 4 bases from J, the gap between germline ends came to 8 bases. The CDR3 covers 14 residues. The germline gives CDR1 LNHDA, CDR2 SQIVND (reference sequence). CDR3 nucleotides: TGTGCCAGTAGTATAGACCAGGGCGCAGATACGCAGTATTTT. This translates into CASSIDQGADTQYF. Full variable domain (remainder filled in from reference TRBV19 and TRBJ2-3): DGGITQSPKYLFRKEGQNVTLSCEQNLNHDAMYWYRQDPGQGLRLIYYSQIVNDFQKGDIAEGYSVSREKKESFPLTVTSAQKNPTAFYLCASSIDQGADTQYFGPGTRLTVL.